These 10 T cell receptor beta chains originate from one sample sequenced in a study of cytomegalovirus exposure and HLA in healthy donors. The data were produced by immunoSEQ multiplex PCR, yet TCRdb's version contains in-frame clones alone and is incomplete. The sample lists 100,000 to 150,000 clones, about 96% seen once, with 1.5% to 2% in the top ten. The sequenced material came from PBMCs. The source is a man younger than 35 in good health and CMV-seronegative.

The chain recombines TRBV5-4 with TRBJ2-6; D unresolved. V was cut by 2 bases and J by 0 bases, with 6 bases left in between. CDR3 length: 15 amino acids. CDR1 and CDR2 from the germline V gene are SGHNT and YYREEE (reference sequence). The CDR3 protein is CASSFYHSGANVLTF. The DNA for the CDR3 is TGTGCCAGCAGCTTCTACCACTCTGGGGCCAACGTCCTGACTTTC.

The rearrangement links TRBV15 to TRBJ2-1, with 7 bases fitting TRBD2. The CDR3 length is 16 residues. CDR1 and CDR2 (germline): LNHNV, YYDKDF (reference sequence). V was pared by 3 bases and J by 2 bases, with 7 bases of the junction left unmatched. The CDR3 DNA is TGTGCCACCAGCAGGGGGAGGGACTACCCCTACAATGAGCAGTTCTTC. Translating gives CATSRGRDYPYNEQFF.

The chain is built from TRBV4-3 and TRBJ1-2; 8 nucleotides agree with TRBD1. The CDR3 contains 14 residues. From germline, CDR1 is LGHNA and CDR2 YSLEER. The trim removed 4 bases at V and 4 bases at J, leaving 5 bases unmatched. The CDR3 region has the DNA TGCGCCAGCAGCCCAGGGACAGGAATCTATGGCTACACCTTC. This codes for CASSPGTGIYGYTF.

V usage is TRBV5-6 and J usage is TRBJ1-2; tentative D call: TRBD1 (6 bases). Germline CDR1 reads SGHDT; CDR2 reads YYEEEE. Trimming left V 1 base short and J 4 bases short, with 11 bases between. CDR3 size: 14 residues. CDR3 sequence (DNA): TGTGCCAGCAGCTTGAGACAGGATATCTATGGCTACACCTTC. Translating it yields CASSLRQDIYGYTF.

The chain employs TRBV27 and TRBJ2-1; a possible D gene is TRBD2 (6 bases). CDR3 length: 14 residues. Trimming removed 6 bases at V and 6 bases at J, with 15 bases between. Germline V CDR1 and CDR2: MNHEY, SMNVEV (reference sequence). CDR3 bases: TGTGCCAGCAGCGGCGAGCTAGCGATCAATGAGCAGTTCTTC. Amino acid sequence: CASSGELAINEQFF.

The chain recombines TRBV21-1 with TRBJ2-7; the table names TRBD2, a call not compared with the DNA. TRBV21-1 has pseudogene status. The CDR3 loop spans 16 amino acids. The DNA for the CDR3 is TGTGCCAGCAGCGGTTCTAAAGGCGCTAGCTCCTACGAGCAGTACTTC. This translates into CASSGSKGASSYEQYF.

The chain links TRBV19 to TRBJ2-7, with 10 bases lining up with TRBD2. V lost 1 base, J lost 4 bases, and 4 bases stayed unmatched. Looked up from germline, CDR1 is LNHDA and CDR2 is SQIVND (reference sequence). CDR3 length equals 15 residues. The CDR3 is CASSIGSTSGYEQYF. Written as DNA, the CDR3 is TGTGCCAGTAGTATAGGATCGACTAGCGGGTACGAGCAGTACTTC.

This chain connects TRBV7-9 to TRBJ1-2, with TRBD1 as a possible D gene (5 bases). Deletions cut 5 bases from V and 0 bases from J, with 13 bases between. Germline V CDR1 and CDR2: SEHNR, FQNEAQ (reference sequence). The CDR3 has 15 amino acids. For the CDR3, the DNA is TGTGCCAGCAGCCAGGCGGGGGAAACTAACTATGGCTACACCTTC. Amino acid sequence: CASSQAGETNYGYTF.

The J gene is TRBJ1-1, the V gene TRBV30, with D uncertain. Trimming stripped 8 bases from V and 0 bases from J, with 7 bases between. Germline-derived CDR1 and CDR2 are GTSNPN and SVGIG (reference sequence). The CDR3 has 11 residues. CDR3 coding DNA: TGTGCCCTCGGGGTGAACACTGAAGCTTTCTTT. This translates into CALGVNTEAFF. Together with reference TRBV30 and TRBJ1-1, the CDR3 gives the full variable domain: SQTIHQWPATLVQPVGSPLSLECTVEGTSNPNLYWYRQAAGRGLQLLFYSVGIGQISSEVPQNLSASRPQDRQFILSSKKLLLSDSGFYLCALGVNTEAFFGQGTRLTVV.

The chain joins TRBV5-6 to TRBJ2-5; TRBD2 matches 13 bases. The DNA end is more similar to TRBJ2-7, so the J call may be wrong. The V gene's germline CDR1 is SGHDT and CDR2 YYEEEE. The CDR3 is 18 residues long. CDR3 sequence: CASSRLLAGGPRAYEQYF. CDR3 DNA sequence: TGTGCCAGCAGCCGGTTACTAGCGGGAGGGCCTCGTGCCTACGAGCAGTACTTC.